The rows below give T cell receptor beta chains drawn from one sample of a study of OX40 agonist ivuxolimab in advanced cancers. Sequenced by immunoSEQ multiplex PCR; TCRdb stores in-frame clones only, minus some. The repertoire holds 45,000 to 60,000 clones, with about 93% as singletons. The sequencing here drew on CD4+ or CD8+ T cells sorted from blood, taken in a trial of the OX40 agonist ivuxolimab. Every receptor here comes from an adult with an advanced solid tumor such as melanoma, head and neck, liver or kidney cancer. The CDR3 runs from the conserved cysteine through the conserved F or W. Clone size is stated in some rows and not others, as once, few, many or a class when expanded.

clone_size	v_call	j_call	cdr3_aa
NA	TRBV27	TRBJ2-6	CASSLEGLPSGANVLTF
NA	TRBV10-2	TRBJ2-5	CASSERRERETQYF
NA	TRBV19	TRBJ1-4	CASTTSGKLFF
NA	TRBV5-6	TRBJ2-7	CASSLKGMGQGTWYEQYF
NA	TRBV2	TRBJ2-1	CASSEASGVDNEQFF
NA	TRBV4-3	TRBJ2-2	CASSEDANTGELFF
NA	TRBV13	TRBJ2-7	CASSPTGTGSYEQYF
NA	TRBV19	TRBJ1-5	CASSIDVALTTNNQPQHF
few	TRBV2	TRBJ1-5	CASSGRFNQPQHF
NA	TRBV19	TRBJ2-1	CASTSGGVSYNEQFF
NA	TRBV4-1	TRBJ2-1	CASSQGISGDNEQFF
NA	TRBV5-6	TRBJ2-6	CASSASGANVLTF
NA	TRBV6-5	TRBJ2-1	CASSTTTSSYNEQFF
NA	TRBV19	TRBJ2-3	CASSIAGPTGITDTQYF
NA	TRBV28	TRBJ1-2	CASSLLTGANGYTF
NA	TRBV28	TRBJ2-2	CASGRAVINTGELFF
once	TRBV5-5	TRBJ2-2	CASSLWLAANTGELFF
NA	TRBV9	TRBJ2-7	CASSVDADLSRYEQYF